This T cell receptor beta chain is from a study of patients and donors after allogeneic stem cell transplantation. V trimming: 3 bases; J trimming: 15 bases; junction bases outside the gene matches: 8. CDR3 length: 11 amino acids. The V gene's germline CDR1 is DFQATT and CDR2 SNEGSKA (reference sequence). TCRdb independently ran MiXCR on the RT-PCR reads; one entry per CDR3 protein. This sample yields about 960,000 distinct CDR3 sequences, of which roughly 18% are seen a single time; roughly 6.4% belongs to the top ten. Sequenced material: blood, either unsorted or a sorted T cell fraction (not recorded which). The source is a human donor who was either an allogeneic HSCT recipient or a stem cell or donor lymphocyte infusion donor (not recorded which). It is not recorded whose cells these are; they may come from a transplant donor. The chain couples TRBV20-1 to TRBJ2-3; 8 nucleotides agree with TRBD1. The CDR3 spells CSASPGQAPYF. The CDR3 DNA reads TGCAGTGCTAGCCCGGGACAGGCCCCTTATTTT.